This TCR beta chain was profiled in a study of cytomegalovirus exposure and HLA in healthy donors. The method was immunoSEQ multiplex PCR; TCRdb's version includes in-frame clones alone and lacks a portion of them. Among 150,000 to 250,000 clones, around 80% were seen once, and the ten largest hold around 1.2%. Concerning this clone: The antigen is unknown.

The CDR3 sequence is 13 residues long. CDR1 and CDR2 (germline): SQVTM, ANQGSEA. V lost 6 bases, J lost 2 bases, and 7 bases stayed unmatched. Overall study findings and caveats: Testing in vitro showed three CMV-associated chains specific for CMV antigens. The tendency of first-cohort TCR clusters to co-occur in the roughly 120 validation repertoires was the finding of a later analysis. Most TCR sequences showed up rarely, but some public TCRs showed up in many donors. According to the study, 180 or so TCR beta chains were cytomegalovirus-associated.

This sequence joins TRBV29-1 and TRBJ2-7; 7 bases are a match to TRBD1. The sequencing sample was made of PBMCs. The source is a woman in her twenties or thirties in good health and CMV-seronegative. CDR3 amino acids: CSVRDSSTYEQYF. DNA of the CDR3: TGCAGCGTCCGGGACAGTTCGACCTACGAGCAGTACTTC.